These T cell receptor beta chains were read from a single sample in a study of tumor and adjacent non-tumor tissue in lung cancer. TCRdb called the multiplex PCR reads again in MiXCR, with one record for every CDR3 protein. The sample lists approximately 150,000 distinct CDR3 sequences; approximately 66% were seen once. The sample consisted of lung tumor tissue. These receptors all come from a man aged 55 to 70 with small cell lung cancer. CDR3s include the opening cysteine and the closing phenylalanine or tryptophan. D genes are given only for firm matches. Size values are once, few and many counts, or a class for expanded clones, and some rows have none.

-,TRBJ2-1,once,TRBV12-3/TRBV12-4,CASSLMTTGSAGQFF,TGTGCCAGCAGTTTGATGACTACCGGGAGTGCTGGGCAGTTCTTC
-,TRBJ2-1,-,TRBV15,CATSRDFREEQFF,TGTGCCACCAGCAGAGATTTTCGGGAGGAGCAGTTCTTC
-,TRBJ2-5,many,TRBV11-2,CASSLESQFRRETQYF,TGTGCCAGCAGCTTAGAGTCCCAGTTCCGCCGGGAGACCCAGTACTTC
-,TRBJ2-1,few,TRBV4-2,CTSSQADQDEQFF,TGTACCAGCAGCCAAGCGGACCAAGATGAGCAGTTCTTC
TRBD1,TRBJ1-1,-,TRBV6-1,CASSVLRGFRTEAFF,TGTGCCAGCAGTGTCCTCAGGGGGTTTCGAACTGAAGCTTTCTTT
-,TRBJ2-3,-,TRBV20-1,CSACVVAASTDTQYF,TGCAGTGCATGCGTGGTTGCCGCTAGCACAGATACGCAGTATTTT
-,TRBJ2-3,-,TRBV11-3,CASSFWGNLAGDTRYF,TGTGCCAGCAGCTTTTGGGGTAACCTAGCAGGGGATACGCGGTATTTT
-,TRBJ2-1,-,TRBV11-3,CASSLGAAYNELFF,TGTGCCAGCAGCTTAGGTGCGGCTTACAATGAGCTATTCTTC
TRBD2,TRBJ2-1,few,TRBV5-6,CASRYTVQREWHNEQFF,TGTGCCAGCAGGTACACCGTCCAGCGGGAGTGGCACAATGAGCAGTTCTTC
TRBD2,TRBJ2-4,many,TRBV6-2/TRBV6-3,CASSRLAGDRNIQYF,TGTGCCAGCAGTCGACTAGCGGGAGACAGAAACATTCAGTACTTC
-,TRBJ2-3,-,TRBV5-1,CASRLNSARSTDTQYF,TGCGCCAGCAGGCTCAACTCAGCGAGAAGCACAGATACGCAGTATTTT
-,TRBJ2-1,many,TRBV20-1,CSAPDETYNEQFF,TGCAGTGCGCCCGACGAGACCTACAATGAGCAGTTCTTC
-,TRBJ2-3,-,TRBV12-3/TRBV12-4,CANSPSGSPNTQYF,TGTGCCAACAGTCCCTCCGGGAGCCCAAATACGCAGTATTTT
TRBD1,TRBJ1-3,-,TRBV6-6,CSSNSQQGVGNTIYF,TGTTCCAGCAATTCACAACAGGGGGTCGGAAACACCATATATTTT
-,TRBJ1-4,-,TRBV5-1,CASSLDRETTNEKLFF,TGCGCCAGCAGCTTGGACAGGGAAACAACTAATGAAAAACTGTTTTTT
-,TRBJ2-7,few,TRBV11-1,CASSERKRGKKYF,TGTGCCAGCAGCGAACGTAAAAGGGGAAAGAAGTACTTC
TRBD1,TRBJ1-1,few,TRBV12-3/TRBV12-4,CASSLDDRGAEAFF,TGTGCCAGCAGTTTGGACGACAGGGGCGCTGAAGCTTTCTTT
-,TRBJ2-1,-,TRBV20-1,CSAPNNGVNNEQFF,TGCAGTGCACCTAATAACGGTGTAAACAATGAGCAGTTCTTC
TRBD2,TRBJ2-3,-,TRBV20-1,CSTPPLAGPDTQYF,TGCAGTACCCCGCCACTAGCGGGACCAGATACGCAGTATTTT
-,TRBJ2-7,-,TRBV4-1,CASSLSDSSNEQYF,TGCGCCAGCAGCCTGTCGGATAGCTCCAACGAGCAGTACTTC
-,TRBJ1-5,-,TRBV6-2/TRBV6-3,CVSSYPLQPQHF,TGTGTCAGCAGTTACCCCCTTCAGCCCCAACATTTT
TRBD2,TRBJ2-3,once,TRBV6-6,CASSRGGYNQPQYF,TGTGCCAGTAGCCGGGGGGGGTACAATCAGCCCCAGTATTTT
TRBD1,TRBJ1-1,-,TRBV28,CARSRPGQEGEAFF,TGTGCCAGGAGCCGACCGGGACAGGAGGGTGAAGCTTTCTTT
TRBD1,TRBJ2-3,once,TRBV20-1,CCGDRGLVTDTQYF,TGCTGTGGAGACAGGGGGTTGGTAACAGATACACAGTATTTT
TRBD2,TRBJ2-1,-,TRBV20-1,CSAEPVSGLAGGGEQFF,TGCAGTGCTGAGCCGGTTTCGGGACTAGCGGGAGGTGGTGAGCAGTTCTTC
TRBD2,TRBJ2-7,many,TRBV20-1,CSASRGGARGYEQYF,TGCAGTGCTTCCCGGGGGGGGGCTAGGGGCTACGAGCAGTACTTC
-,TRBJ1-5,few,TRBV28,CASSLGGYSNQPQHF,TGTGCCAGCAGCTTAGGAGGGTATAGCAATCAGCCCCAGCATTTT
TRBD1,TRBJ1-5,few,TRBV7-8,CASSPRGQQPQHF,TGTGCCAGCAGCCCCAGGGGGCAGCAGCCCCAGCATTTT
TRBD2,TRBJ2-1,-,TRBV6-5,CVSSYGGVRQFF,TGTGTCAGCAGTTACGGGGGGGTAAGGCAGTTCTTC
-,TRBJ1-1,-,TRBV29-1,CSVVGGLIAEAFF,TGCAGCGTTGTCGGGGGCTTGATCGCTGAAGCTTTCTTT
-,TRBJ2-7,-,TRBV28,CASRTGLYEQYF,TGTGCCAGTCGAACAGGGCTTTACGAGCAGTACTTC
-,TRBJ1-1,-,TRBV10-3,CAIRASTGRIETFF,TGTGCCATCAGAGCCAGTACGGGACGGATTGAAACTTTCTTT
-,TRBJ2-2,-,TRBV6-5,CASHGVGPNNGELFF,TGTGCCAGCCACGGCGTGGGTCCGAACAACGGGGAGCTGTTTTTT
-,TRBJ2-1,-,TRBV10-3,CAISWDHNEQFF,TGTGCCATTAGTTGGGATCACAATGAGCAGTTCTTC
-,TRBJ2-5,-,TRBV6-1,CASSEVATDQKTQYF,TGTGCCAGCAGTGAAGTCGCGACAGACCAAAAGACCCAGTACTTC
TRBD1,TRBJ2-7,many,TRBV28,CASSSGQTKIEQYF,TGTGCCAGCAGTTCGGGACAGACCAAAATCGAGCAGTACTTC
-,TRBJ2-5,-,TRBV29-1,CSVVIDQETHYF,TGCAGCGTTGTAATCGATCAAGAGACCCATTACTTC